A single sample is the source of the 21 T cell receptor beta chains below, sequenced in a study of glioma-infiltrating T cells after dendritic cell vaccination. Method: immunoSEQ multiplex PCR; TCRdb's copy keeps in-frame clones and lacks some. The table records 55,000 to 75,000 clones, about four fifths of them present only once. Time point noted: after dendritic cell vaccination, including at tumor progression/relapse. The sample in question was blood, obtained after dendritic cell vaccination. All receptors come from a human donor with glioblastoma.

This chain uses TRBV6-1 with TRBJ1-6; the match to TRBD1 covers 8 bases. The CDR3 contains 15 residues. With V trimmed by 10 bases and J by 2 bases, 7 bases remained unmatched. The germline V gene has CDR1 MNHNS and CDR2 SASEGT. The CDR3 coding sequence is TGTGCCACCAACAGGGGGATCACCTATAATTCACCCCTCCACTTT. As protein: CATNRGITYNSPLHF.

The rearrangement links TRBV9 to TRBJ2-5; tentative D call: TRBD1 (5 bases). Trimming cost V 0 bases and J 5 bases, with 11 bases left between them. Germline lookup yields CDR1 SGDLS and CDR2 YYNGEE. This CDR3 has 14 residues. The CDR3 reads CASSVDRLWETQYF. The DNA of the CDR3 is TGTGCCAGCAGCGTAGACAGGTTATGGGAGACCCAGTACTTC.

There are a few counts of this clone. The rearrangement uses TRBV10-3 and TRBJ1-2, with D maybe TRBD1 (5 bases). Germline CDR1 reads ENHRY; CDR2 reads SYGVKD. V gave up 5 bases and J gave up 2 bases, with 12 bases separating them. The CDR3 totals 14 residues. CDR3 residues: CAISSGGTNYGYTF. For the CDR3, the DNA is TGTGCCATCAGTTCGGGGGGAACGAACTATGGCTACACCTTC.

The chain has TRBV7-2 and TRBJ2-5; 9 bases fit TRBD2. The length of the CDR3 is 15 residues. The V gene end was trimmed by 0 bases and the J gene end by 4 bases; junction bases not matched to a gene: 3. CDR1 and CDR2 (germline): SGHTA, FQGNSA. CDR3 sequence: CASSLAGGGGETQYF. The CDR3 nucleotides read TGTGCCAGCAGCTTAGCTGGCGGGGGGGGAGAGACCCAGTACTTC.

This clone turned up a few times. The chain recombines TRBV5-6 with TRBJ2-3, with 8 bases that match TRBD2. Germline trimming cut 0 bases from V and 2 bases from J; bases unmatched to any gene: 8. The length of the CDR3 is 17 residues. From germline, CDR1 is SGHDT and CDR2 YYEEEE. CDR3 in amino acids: CASSLEVSGAYTDTQYF. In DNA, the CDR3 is TGTGCCAGCAGCTTGGAGGTTAGCGGGGCCTACACAGATACGCAGTATTTT.

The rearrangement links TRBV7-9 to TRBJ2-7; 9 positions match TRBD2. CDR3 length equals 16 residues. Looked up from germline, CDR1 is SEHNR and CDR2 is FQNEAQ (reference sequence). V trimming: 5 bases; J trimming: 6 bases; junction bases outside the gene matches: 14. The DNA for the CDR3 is TGTGCCAGCAGCCCGAGAGGAGCGGGGGGTATGGGCGAGCAGTACTTC. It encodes CASSPRGAGGMGEQYF.

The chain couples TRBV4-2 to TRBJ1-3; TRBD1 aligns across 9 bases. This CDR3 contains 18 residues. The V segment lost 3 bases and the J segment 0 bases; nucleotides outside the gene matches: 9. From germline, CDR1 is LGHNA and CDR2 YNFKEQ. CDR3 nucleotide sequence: TGTGCCAGCAGCCACCCCCGGGACAGGGCCAGCTCTGGAAACACCATATATTTT. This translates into CASSHPRDRASSGNTIYF.

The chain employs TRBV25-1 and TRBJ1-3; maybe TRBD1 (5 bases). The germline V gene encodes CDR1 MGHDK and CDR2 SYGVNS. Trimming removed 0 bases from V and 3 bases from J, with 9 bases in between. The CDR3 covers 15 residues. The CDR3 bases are TGTGCCAGCAGTGAATACCGGGGGGATGGAAACACCATATATTTT. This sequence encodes CASSEYRGDGNTIYF. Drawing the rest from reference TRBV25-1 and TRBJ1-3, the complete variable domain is EADIYQTPRYLVIGTGKKITLECSQTMGHDKMYWYQQDPGMELHLIHYSYGVNSTEKGDLSSESTVSRIRTEHFPLTLESARPSHTSQYLCASSEYRGDGNTIYFGEGSWLTVV.

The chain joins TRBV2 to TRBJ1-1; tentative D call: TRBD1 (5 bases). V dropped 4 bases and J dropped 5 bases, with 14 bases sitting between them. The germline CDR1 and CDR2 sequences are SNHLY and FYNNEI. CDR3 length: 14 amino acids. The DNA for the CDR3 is TGTGCCAGCAGTGGTCCGGGGGTCTGGACTGAAGCTTTCTTT. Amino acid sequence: CASSGPGVWTEAFF.

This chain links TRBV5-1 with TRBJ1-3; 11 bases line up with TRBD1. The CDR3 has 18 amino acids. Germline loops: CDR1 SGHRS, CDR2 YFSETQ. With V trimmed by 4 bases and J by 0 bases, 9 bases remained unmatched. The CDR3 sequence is CASSKRTGGTHSGNTIYF. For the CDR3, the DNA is TGCGCCAGCAGCAAACGGACAGGGGGCACTCACTCTGGAAACACCATATATTTT.

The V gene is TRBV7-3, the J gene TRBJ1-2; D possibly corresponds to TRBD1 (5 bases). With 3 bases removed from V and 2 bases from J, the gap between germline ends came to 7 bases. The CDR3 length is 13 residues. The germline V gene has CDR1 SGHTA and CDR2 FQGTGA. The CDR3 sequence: CASSLGGNYGYTF. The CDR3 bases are TGTGCCAGCAGCTTGGGGGGAAACTATGGCTACACCTTC.

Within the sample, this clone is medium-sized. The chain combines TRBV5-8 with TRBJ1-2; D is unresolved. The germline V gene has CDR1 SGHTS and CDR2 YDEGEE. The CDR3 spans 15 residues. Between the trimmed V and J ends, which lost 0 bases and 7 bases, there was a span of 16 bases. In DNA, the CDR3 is TGTGCCAGCAGCTTGGACACGGCTGCCAGGTCTGGCTACACCTTC. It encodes CASSLDTAARSGYTF.

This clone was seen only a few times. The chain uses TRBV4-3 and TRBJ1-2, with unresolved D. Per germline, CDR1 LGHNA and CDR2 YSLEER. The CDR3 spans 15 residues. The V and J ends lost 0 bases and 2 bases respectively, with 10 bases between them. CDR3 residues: CASSQEFPVNYGYTF. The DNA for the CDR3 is TGCGCCAGCAGCCAAGAGTTTCCGGTCAACTATGGCTACACCTTC.

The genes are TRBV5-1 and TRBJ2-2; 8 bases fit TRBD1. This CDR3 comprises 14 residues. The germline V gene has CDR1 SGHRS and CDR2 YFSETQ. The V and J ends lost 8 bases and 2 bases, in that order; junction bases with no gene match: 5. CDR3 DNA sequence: TGCGCCAGTCGACAGGGGACTAACACCGGGGAGCTGTTTTTT. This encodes CASRQGTNTGELFF.

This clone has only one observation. In nucleotides, the CDR3 is TGCGCCAGCAGCTGGACAGGGGAGAACACCGGGGAGCTGTTTTTT. Translation: CASSWTGENTGELFF. This chain joins TRBV5-1 and TRBJ2-2, with 9 positions matching TRBD1. The CDR3 is 15 amino acids. V was pared by 3 bases and J by 1 base, with 1 base of the junction left unmatched. Germline CDR1 reads SGHRS; CDR2 reads YFSETQ. Full variable domain (rest looked up from reference TRBV5-1 and TRBJ2-2): KAGVTQTPRYLIKTRGQQVTLSCSPISGHRSVSWYQQTPGQGLQFLFEYFSETQRNKGNFPGRFSGRQFSNSRSEMNVSTLELGDSALYLCASSWTGENTGELFFGEGSRLTVL.

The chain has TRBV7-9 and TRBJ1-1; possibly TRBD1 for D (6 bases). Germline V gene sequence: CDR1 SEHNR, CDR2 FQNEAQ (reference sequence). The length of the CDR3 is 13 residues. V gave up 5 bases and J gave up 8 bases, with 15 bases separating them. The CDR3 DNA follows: TGTGCCAGCAGCCTTTTATCGGACAGCGAAGCTTTCTTT. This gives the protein CASSLLSDSEAFF.

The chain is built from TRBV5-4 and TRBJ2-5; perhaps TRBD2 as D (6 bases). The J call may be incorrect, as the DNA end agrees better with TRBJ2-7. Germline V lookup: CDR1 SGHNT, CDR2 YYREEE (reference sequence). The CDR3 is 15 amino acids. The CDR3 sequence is CASSSGLLSSYEQYF. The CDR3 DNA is TGTGCCAGCAGCTCGGGACTCCTTAGCTCCTACGAGCAGTACTTC.

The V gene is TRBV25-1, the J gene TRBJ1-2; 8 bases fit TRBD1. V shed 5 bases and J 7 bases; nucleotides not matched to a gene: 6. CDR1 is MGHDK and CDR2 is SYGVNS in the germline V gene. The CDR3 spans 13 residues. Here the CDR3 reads CASSWDRSSGYTF. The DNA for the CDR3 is TGTGCCAGCAGTTGGGACAGGTCTTCTGGCTACACCTTC.

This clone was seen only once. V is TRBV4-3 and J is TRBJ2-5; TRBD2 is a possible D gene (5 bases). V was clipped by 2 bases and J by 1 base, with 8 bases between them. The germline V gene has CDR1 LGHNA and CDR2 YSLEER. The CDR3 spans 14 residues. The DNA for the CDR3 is TGCGCCAGCAGCCAACTCCGGGGCCAAGAGACCCAGTACTTC. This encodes CASSQLRGQETQYF.

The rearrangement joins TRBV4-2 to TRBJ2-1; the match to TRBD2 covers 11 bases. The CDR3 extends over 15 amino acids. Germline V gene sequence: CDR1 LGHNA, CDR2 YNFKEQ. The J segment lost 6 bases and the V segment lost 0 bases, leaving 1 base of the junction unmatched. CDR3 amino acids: CASSQDGTSGNEQFF. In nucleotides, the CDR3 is TGTGCCAGCAGCCAAGATGGGACTAGCGGCAATGAGCAGTTCTTC.

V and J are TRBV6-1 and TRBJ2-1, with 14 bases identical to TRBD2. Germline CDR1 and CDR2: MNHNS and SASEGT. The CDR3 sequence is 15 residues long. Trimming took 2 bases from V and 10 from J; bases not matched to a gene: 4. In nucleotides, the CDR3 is TGTGCCAGCAGTGAAATGACTAGCGGGGGGGCCGAGCAGTTCTTC. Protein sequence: CASSEMTSGGAEQFF.